This entry lists 20 T cell receptor beta chains sequenced from one sample in a study of blood T cell repertoires in COVID-19. Assay: immunoSEQ multiplex PCR; the TCRdb copy retains only in-frame clones and omits some. The table shows 200,000 to 250,000 clones, with about nine tenths occurring only once. Sequences were obtained from peripheral blood. These receptors were obtained from a man aged 45 to 65 with acute or convalescent COVID-19.

This rearrangement joins TRBV29-1 to TRBJ2-5; TRBD1 might be the D (6 bases). Germline V gene lookup returns CDR1 SQVTM and CDR2 ANQGSEA. Trimming cost V 0 bases and J 7 bases, with 9 bases left between them. This CDR3 is 12 amino acids long. The DNA of the CDR3 is TGCAGCGTTGAAGAACCAGGGGTGACCCAGTACTTC. It yields the protein CSVEEPGVTQYF.

V and J are TRBV19 and TRBJ1-1; possible D gene TRBD1, 5 bases. V was cut by 5 bases and J by 8 bases, with 12 bases left in between. The CDR3 is 12 residues long. Germline V gene lookup returns CDR1 LNHDA and CDR2 SQIVND (reference sequence). This CDR3 is CASSAGTFEAFF. In nucleotides, the CDR3 is TGTGCCAGTAGTGCGGGGACGTTCGAAGCTTTCTTT.

This chain joins TRBV27 and TRBJ1-2; no definite D call. The CDR3 covers 14 residues. CDR1 is MNHEY and CDR2 is SMNVEV in the germline V gene (reference sequence). Trimming removed 6 bases at V and 1 base at J, with 12 bases between. The CDR3 nucleotides read TGTGCCAGCAGCCTTATCGGGAGTAACTATGGCTACACCTTC. Its protein is CASSLIGSNYGYTF.

V usage is TRBV18 and J usage is TRBJ1-3; D unresolved. CDR1 KGHSH and CDR2 LQKENI come from the germline V gene. The CDR3 is 14 residues long. V was shortened by 2 bases and J by 0 bases, with 5 bases between the two germline ends. The CDR3 sequence is CASSPEGSGNTIYF. The CDR3 DNA is TGTGCCAGCTCACCAGAGGGCTCTGGAAACACCATATATTTT.

Of note for this clone: This sample also contains other DNA sequences that code for the same CDR3. This chain connects TRBV5-1 to TRBJ1-3; a possible D gene is TRBD1 (6 bases). CDR1 and CDR2 from the germline V gene are SGHRS and YFSETQ. This CDR3 has 16 residues. V shed 4 bases and J shed 0 bases, with 14 bases lying between them. This CDR3 is CASSPQGPSSGNTIYF. Written as DNA, the CDR3 is TGCGCCAGCAGCCCGCAGGGGCCGAGCTCTGGAAACACCATATATTTT.

This chain connects TRBV5-8 to TRBJ2-4, with a tentative D call TRBD2 (7 bases). Trimming removed 4 bases at V and 9 bases at J, with 20 bases between. There are 15 residues in the CDR3. Germline CDR1 is SGHTS and CDR2 is YDEGEE. The DNA for the CDR3 is TGTGCCAGCAGCAGCGGGACACCGGTTTTAGGCATTCAGTACTTC. Protein product: CASSSGTPVLGIQYF.

The J gene is TRBJ2-5, the V gene TRBV30, with D hard to call. The CDR3 runs to 11 residues. Per the germline V gene, CDR1 is GTSNPN and CDR2 is SVGIG (reference sequence). V shed 0 bases and J shed 5 bases, with 4 bases lying between them. CDR3 region: CAWSVQETQYF. The DNA for the CDR3 is TGTGCCTGGAGTGTACAGGAGACCCAGTACTTC.

The V and J genes are TRBV11-2 and TRBJ1-3; possible D gene TRBD1, 5 bases. Trimming left V 0 bases short and J 2 bases short, with 14 bases between. The CDR3 consists of 17 residues. Germline values: CDR1 SGHAT, CDR2 FQNNGV. The CDR3 sequence is CASSLDWVGGPGNTIYF. CDR3 DNA: TGTGCCAGCAGCTTAGATTGGGTCGGGGGTCCTGGAAACACCATATATTTT.

The gene calls are TRBV18 and TRBJ2-3; D is ambiguous. Germline CDR1 is KGHSH and CDR2 is LQKENI. V lost 3 bases and J lost 2, with 6 bases in between. The CDR3 loop spans 13 amino acids. The chain's CDR3 is CASSPPLTDTQYF. As DNA, the CDR3 is TGTGCCAGCTCACCCCCCCTCACAGATACGCAGTATTTT. Drawing the rest from reference TRBV18 and TRBJ2-3, the complete variable domain is NAGVMQNPRHLVRRRGQEARLRCSPMKGHSHVYWYRQLPEEGLKFMVYLQKENIIDESGMPKERFSAEFPKEGPSILRIQQVVRGDSAAYFCASSPPLTDTQYFGPGTRLTVL.

This clone has just one count. The rearrangement links TRBV24-1 to TRBJ1-5, with 8 bases fitting TRBD1. This CDR3 spans 15 amino acids. After removal of 4 bases from V and 6 bases from J, the junction contained 7 bases not matched to a gene. CDR1 is KGHDR and CDR2 is SFDVKD in the germline V gene. DNA for the CDR3: TGTGCCACCAGTGAACTGGGACAGGTTGGTCAGCCCCAGCATTTT. This codes for CATSELGQVGQPQHF.

The genes are TRBV2 and TRBJ2-1; D unclear. CDR3 length: 12 amino acids. The germline V and J ends were trimmed by 6 bases and 6 bases, with 9 bases remaining between them. The germline CDR1 and CDR2 sequences are SNHLY and FYNNEI. The CDR3 reads CASSPTGNEQFF. The CDR3 nucleotides read TGTGCCAGCAGCCCGACGGGCAATGAGCAGTTCTTC.

The chain joins TRBV5-5 to TRBJ1-5; TRBD1 matches at 10 bases. Germline V gene lookup returns CDR1 SGHKS and CDR2 YYEKEE (reference sequence). The junction had 7 bases not matched to a gene; V was cut back by 4 bases and J by 0 bases. This CDR3 is built from 17 residues. CDR3 coding DNA: TGTGCCAGCAGCCGGGACAGGGGACCTTCTAGCAATCAGCCCCAGCATTTT. Translation: CASSRDRGPSSNQPQHF.

The CDR3 spells CASRLGQGREQPQHF. CDR3 DNA: TGTGCCAGCAGGCTGGGCCAGGGGAGAGAGCAGCCCCAGCATTTT. The chain employs TRBV2 and TRBJ1-5, with D perhaps TRBD1 (6 bases). CDR1 SNHLY and CDR2 FYNNEI come from the germline V gene. V was pared by 6 bases and J by 7 bases, with 19 bases between. This CDR3 comprises 15 residues. Looking up the rest from reference TRBV2 and TRBJ1-5 gives the full variable domain: EPEVTQTPSHQVTQMGQEVILRCVPISNHLYFYWYRQILGQKVEFLVSFYNNEISEKSEIFDDQFSVERPDGSNFTLKIRSTKLEDSAMYFCASRLGQGREQPQHFGDGTRLSIL.

CDR3 nucleotide sequence: TGCGCCAGCAGCTTGGACCAGGGAAGGGTGGCGACTGAAGCTTTCTTT. Translating gives CASSLDQGRVATEAFF. This sequence joins TRBV5-1 and TRBJ1-1; D is perhaps TRBD1 (5 bases). The CDR3 is 16 amino acids. CDR1 and CDR2 from the germline V gene are SGHRS and YFSETQ. V was shortened by 0 bases and J by 5 bases, with 17 bases between the two germline ends.

The chain uses TRBV29-1 and TRBJ1-5; 7 nucleotides align to TRBD1. The V and J ends lost 5 bases and 6 bases, in that order; junction bases with no gene match: 10. The germline CDR1 and CDR2 sequences are SQVTM and ANQGSEA. The CDR3 is made up of 14 amino acids. The CDR3 nucleotides are TGCAGCGTTAGGGACAGTTCGTTTGGTCAGCCCCAGCATTTT. This encodes CSVRDSSFGQPQHF.

The chain employs TRBV7-9 and TRBJ2-2; the D is unclear. Germline V CDR1 and CDR2: SEHNR, FQNEAQ (reference sequence). The CDR3 loop spans 16 amino acids. V was pared by 1 base and J by 4 bases, with 13 bases between. In DNA form, the CDR3 reads TGTGCCAGCAGCTTAGGAGCCAGCCTAGGCACCGGGGAGCTGTTTTTT. This codes for CASSLGASLGTGELFF. Using reference TRBV7-9 and TRBJ2-2 for the parts outside the CDR3, the full variable domain is DTGVSQNPRHKITKRGQNVTFRCDPISEHNRLYWYRQTLGQGPEFLTYFQNEAQLEKSRLLSDRFSAERPKGSFSTLEIQRTEQGDSAMYLCASSLGASLGTGELFFGEGSRLTVL.

V and J are TRBV6-6 and TRBJ1-3; no definite D call. Trimming took 5 bases from V and 1 from J, leaving 21 bases between them. Germline V CDR1 and CDR2: MNHNY, SVGAGI (reference sequence). This CDR3 has 18 amino acids. In nucleotides, the CDR3 is TGTGCCAGCAGTCACACCCTCCTCAGCGGGGTGTCTGGAAACACCATATATTTT. Protein product: CASSHTLLSGVSGNTIYF.

This chain links TRBV6-5 with TRBJ1-5; 7 bases are a match to TRBD1. The CDR3 consists of 15 residues. Losses at the gene ends were 5 bases for V and 2 bases for J; bases not matched to a gene: 6. Looked up from germline, CDR1 is MNHEY and CDR2 is SVGAGI. The CDR3 protein is CASSRGQARNQPQHF. For the CDR3, the DNA is TGTGCCAGCAGTAGAGGACAGGCTCGCAATCAGCCCCAGCATTTT.

Details on this clone: The same CDR3 is also encoded by other DNA sequences in this sample. V usage is TRBV5-1 and J usage is TRBJ1-1; 9 bases are shared with TRBD1. Germline values: CDR1 SGHRS, CDR2 YFSETQ. V lost 3 bases, J lost 2 bases, and 2 bases stayed unmatched. CDR3 length equals 14 residues. Here the CDR3 DNA reads TGCGCCAGCAGCTCGGGACAGGGCAACACTGAAGCTTTCTTT. Its protein product is CASSSGQGNTEAFF.

The chain joins TRBV5-1 to TRBJ2-2; perhaps TRBD1 as D (5 bases). The CDR3 has 15 residues. Trimming took 0 bases from V and 3 from J, leaving 9 bases between them. Germline CDR1 reads SGHRS; CDR2 reads YFSETQ. The CDR3 DNA sequence: TGCGCCAGCAGCTTGGTTAAAGGGGACACCGGGGAGCTGTTTTTT. Its translation: CASSLVKGDTGELFF.